Presented here are 16 T cell receptor beta chains from one specimen sequenced in a study of CD8+CD57+ T cells in acquired aplastic anemia. The study profiled TCR beta VDJ and CDR3 using genomic DNA as template. TCRdb recomputed calls from the reads with MiXCR, one row per CDR3 protein. The sample records fewer than 85,000 distinct CDR3 sequences, approximately 70% being singletons. Individuals selected for sequencing had exhibited CD8+CD57+ cell expansion on flow cytometry. The sequencing sample was made of sorted CD4+, CD8+, or CD8+CD57+ T cells (not recorded which) from PBMCs. Source of these receptors: a human donor with aplastic anemia.

The chain has TRBV7-4 and TRBJ2-5; 10 positions agree with TRBD2. Trimming cost V 3 bases and J 5 bases; bases outside gene matches: 6. CDR1 SGHVT and CDR2 SQSDAQ come from the germline V gene. This CDR3 has 15 residues. The CDR3 reads CASSFATSGNETQYF. The CDR3, as DNA: TGTGCCAGCAGCTTTGCCACTAGCGGGAACGAGACCCAGTACTTC.

The chain recombines TRBV10-3 with TRBJ2-7, with D perhaps TRBD1 or TRBD2 (5 bases each). V was cut by 5 bases and J by 5 bases, with 16 bases left in between. CDR3 length equals 14 residues. In germline, CDR1 is ENHRY, CDR2 SYGVKD. CDR3 sequence: CAISTRQWANEQYF. The CDR3 bases are TGTGCCATCAGTACTAGACAGTGGGCCAACGAGCAGTACTTC.

The table lists this clonotype with many counts. V and J are TRBV5-1 and TRBJ1-1, with TRBD1 matching 10 bases. This CDR3 spans 15 amino acids. The junction had 9 bases not matched to a gene; V was cut back by 5 bases and J by 5 bases. The V gene's germline CDR1 is SGHRS and CDR2 YFSETQ. The DNA of the CDR3 is TGCGCCAGCAGGTCCGGACAGGGGGGGGTTACTGAAGCTTTCTTT. Translation gives CASRSGQGGVTEAFF. The full variable domain, its missing parts supplied by reference TRBV5-1 and TRBJ1-1, is KAGVTQTPRYLIKTRGQQVTLSCSPISGHRSVSWYQQTPGQGLQFLFEYFSETQRNKGNFPGRFSGRQFSNSRSEMNVSTLELGDSALYLCASRSGQGGVTEAFFGQGTRLTVV.

V usage is TRBV7-9 and J usage is TRBJ1-5, with D perhaps TRBD1 (5 bases). This CDR3 region has 14 residues. V was clipped by 5 bases and J by 0 bases, with 8 bases between them. The germline V gene has CDR1 SEHNR and CDR2 FQNEAQ (reference sequence). Here the CDR3 DNA reads TGTGCCAGCAGCCACGACAGTAGCAATCAGCCCCAGCATTTT. It encodes CASSHDSSNQPQHF. The entire variable domain, with the rest obtained from reference TRBV7-9 and TRBJ1-5, is as follows: DTGVSQNPRHKITKRGQNVTFRCDPISEHNRLYWYRQTLGQGPEFLTYFQNEAQLEKSRLLSDRFSAERPKGSFSTLEIQRTEQGDSAMYLCASSHDSSNQPQHFGDGTRLSIL.

This clonotype was detected a few times. The chain combines TRBV29-1 with TRBJ1-4; D call uncertain. V lost 4 bases, J lost 1 base, and 7 bases lay in between. Germline V CDR1 and CDR2: SQVTM, ANQGSEA. CDR3 length equals 13 residues. CDR3 DNA sequence: TGCAGCGTTGCGGAGGGAACTAATGAAAAACTGTTTTTT. Its translation: CSVAEGTNEKLFF.

The chain employs TRBV9 and TRBJ2-7; D remains unclear. V gave up 5 bases and J gave up 0 bases, with 6 bases separating them. Germline CDR1 is SGDLS and CDR2 is YYNGEE. The CDR3 is made up of 12 amino acids. The CDR3 region is CASSWTSYEQYF. The CDR3 nucleotides are TGTGCCAGCAGTTGGACCTCCTACGAGCAGTACTTC.

V and J are TRBV11-2 and TRBJ1-2; D remains unclear. The CDR3 totals 14 residues. Per germline, CDR1 SGHAT and CDR2 FQNNGV. Deletions cut 1 base from V and 8 bases from J, with 14 bases between. The CDR3 loop reads CASSLGRATVGYTF. DNA for the CDR3: TGTGCCAGCAGCTTAGGGAGAGCCACAGTGGGCTACACCTTC.

Details on this clonotype: The conserved final phenylalanine or tryptophan is absent from the CDR3, which likely points to a read error. The chain recombines TRBV20-1 with TRBJ2-7; TRBD1 matches at 9 bases. Germline V gene data show CDR1 as DFQATT and CDR2 as SNEGSKA (reference sequence). CDR3 length equals 16 residues. V trimming: 6 bases; J trimming: 0 bases; junction bases outside the gene matches: 12. Written as DNA, the CDR3 is TGCAGTGCAACGGAGCGCGGGACAGGGAGCTCCTACGAGCAGTACCTC. It translates to CSATERGTGSSYEQYL.

V is TRBV4-3 and J is TRBJ2-5; TRBD1 is a possible D gene (6 bases). The CDR3 loop spans 19 amino acids. Trimming stripped 1 base from V and 3 bases from J, with 24 bases between. The germline gives CDR1 LGHNA, CDR2 YSLEER. CDR3 residues: CASSQGVTGSIEGEETQYF. The DNA for the CDR3 is TGCGCCAGCAGCCAAGGGGTGACCGGATCTATTGAGGGGGAAGAGACCCAGTACTTC.

The sample holds a few counts of this clonotype. V is TRBV5-4 and J is TRBJ2-7, with D uncertain. The germline V gene has CDR1 SGHNT and CDR2 YYREEE (reference sequence). The CDR3 totals 12 residues. Between the trimmed V and J ends, which lost 1 base and 6 bases, there was a span of 8 bases. The DNA for the CDR3 is TGTGCCAGCAGCTTGTCCGGTGGCGAGCAGTACTTC. Protein product: CASSLSGGEQYF. Filled out from reference TRBV5-4 and TRBJ2-7, the complete variable domain reads ETGVTQSPTHLIKTRGQQVTLRCSSQSGHNTVSWYQQALGQGPQFIFQYYREEENGRGNFPPRFSGLQFPNYSSELNVNALELDDSALYLCASSLSGGEQYFGPGTRLTVT.

The chain combines TRBV10-3 with TRBJ2-2; D is unresolved. V lost 4 bases, J lost 4 bases, and 7 bases lay in between. The germline V gene has CDR1 ENHRY and CDR2 SYGVKD. The CDR3 is 13 amino acids. This CDR3 is CAISAEPTGELFF. DNA of the CDR3: TGTGCCATCAGTGCGGAACCCACCGGGGAGCTGTTTTTT.

This rearrangement joins TRBV4-1 to TRBJ2-1, with D unclear. The V gene lost 6 bases and the J gene lost 13 bases, with 16 bases spanning the gap. This CDR3 has 12 amino acids. Germline V gene data show CDR1 as MGHRA and CDR2 as YSYEKL. Here the CDR3 reads CASSKLASPQFF. CDR3 nucleotides: TGCGCCAGCAGTAAATTAGCTAGTCCTCAGTTCTTC.

V usage is TRBV20-1 and J usage is TRBJ1-5; tentative D call: TRBD1 (5 bases). The CDR3 runs 13 residues. Per the germline V gene, CDR1 is DFQATT and CDR2 is SNEGSKA (reference sequence). The V end was cut by 6 bases, the J end by 5 bases, with 14 bases between. The CDR3 here is CSARDGTYQPQHF. CDR3 in DNA: TGCAGTGCCCGGGACGGTACTTATCAGCCCCAGCATTTT.

Turning to this clonotype: One junction end does not reproduce the germline sequence, and a read error may be involved. The V and J genes are TRBV6-1 and TRBJ1-1, with unresolved D. The CDR3 consists of 10 residues. CDR1 is MNHNS, CDR2 SASEGT, per germline. The DNA for the CDR3 is TGTGCCAGCATGACGGGAGGAGCTTCCTTT. Protein product: CASMTGGASF.

This sequence joins TRBV2 and TRBJ1-5; D is ambiguous. Germline CDR1 is SNHLY and CDR2 is FYNNEI. V lost 3 bases to trimming and J lost 3 bases, with 9 bases between them. There are 14 residues in the CDR3. Written as DNA, the CDR3 is TGTGCCAGCAGTGATACAAGCTCCAATCAGCCCCAGCATTTT. It codes for CASSDTSSNQPQHF. Using reference TRBV2 and TRBJ1-5 for the parts outside the CDR3, the full variable domain is EPEVTQTPSHQVTQMGQEVILRCVPISNHLYFYWYRQILGQKVEFLVSFYNNEISEKSEIFDDQFSVERPDGSNFTLKIRSTKLEDSAMYFCASSDTSSNQPQHFGDGTRLSIL.

This chain links TRBV14 with TRBJ2-3; 9 positions match TRBD2. Germline trimming cut 3 bases from V and 1 base from J; bases unmatched to any gene: 8. The CDR3 is 17 amino acids. CDR1 SGHDN and CDR2 FVKESK come from the germline V gene. CDR3 nucleotide sequence: TGTGCCAGCAGCCAGCCTCAGCGGGGGGTTGGCACAGATACGCAGTATTTT. Encoded protein: CASSQPQRGVGTDTQYF.